This T cell receptor (beta chain) was identified in a study of shared clonotypes between healthy human individuals (dated by TCRdb to about 2020). General notes on the study: The cohort comprised a couple of women and three men aged 18 to 49 years. For each donor, CD4 naive and CD4 memory were each run on three plates, CD8 naive on two plates, and CD8 memory on one plate. To estimate repertoire size and how much clonotypes are shared between individuals, the study performed deep sequencing of blood TCR repertoires from roughly five healthy adults. Different laboratories and diverse techniques were used to prepare libraries and sequence TCR repertoires, to increase sequencing depth and limit assay-specific biases. Per donor, leukapheresis produced somewhere between about 0.85 and 10 billion PBMCs. Results and caveats for the whole study, not just this receptor: Rarefaction of sorted-subset datasets indicated incomplete sequencing despite the large sequencing depth. Compared with non-shared clonotypes, clonotypes shared by all four sorted-subset donors had higher generation probabilities. Pairwise subsampling indicated that sequencing depth was expected to affect the degree of clonotype sharing among donors. Sampling was restricted to blood, and TCR repertoires in tissues likely differ from the TCR repertoires found in blood. Estimated clonotype richness was generally larger for naive than for memory subsets. Sharing across a handful of donors was observed for 4.5% to 6.5% of naive CD4, under 4% of naive CD8, 2% to 2.5% of memory CD4, and around 0.4% of memory CD8 clonotypes. The small number of donors limited the genetic and exposure-history diversity represented.

The CDR3, cysteine through phenylalanine, is 16 amino acids long. Only the CDR3 portion is preserved as DNA: 48 bases, with reading frame beginning at the first base. CDR1 is given as SGDLS and CDR2 as YYNGEE, both from the germline V gene. V trim: 3 bases; J trim: 4 bases; unmatched bases: 9. Using the deep immunoSEQ assay, multiplex PCR amplified TCR CDR3 regions from genomic DNA. Genomic DNA extracted from each cell subset was distributed evenly over all wells of several immunoSEQ 96-well plates, and each plate served as one replicate. Each replicate PCR for sorted subsets received about 180 ng genomic DNA, equal to roughly 29,000 T cell genomes. The purified libraries were quantified using a Qubit 3.0 fluorometer, sized with a Bioanalyzer 2100, and then quantified again using the KAPA Library Quantification kit. Each immunoSEQ 96-well plate was sequenced on its own single-read 150-cycle Illumina NextSeq 550 flow cell. The authors processed their data as follows. The immunoSEQ output contained only junctional sequences without quality scores, so filtering could not match that applied to full-length reads. Sequences were annotated with PyIR, a Python wrapper for IgBLAST v1.9, using IMGT germline references to assign V/J genes and CDR3. Any read was removed if the V/J assignment was weak (E-value above 1e-6), the CDR3 was missing, or the read contained stop codons, out-of-frame junctions, or ambiguous translated residues. A V3J clonotype was defined by an identical inferred V gene, J gene, and CDR3 amino acid sequence. The percentage overlap between two repertoires was calculated by dividing the number of shared unique clonotypes by the size of the smaller repertoire. Three approaches were used to assess repertoire richness: RTK rarefaction, the Chao1 estimator, and Recon v2.1 estimates of unobserved clonotypes. For all TCRbeta clonotypes obtained by the gDNA method from a handful of donors, generation probabilities were computed with OLGA. The immuneACCESS repertoire file appears here via TCRdb, limited to in-frame rearrangements. These files lack a portion of the clones; in checked studies, under half of the deficit traces to unresolved V genes, and the cause of the others is not known. The DNA gave D and trimming, while V, J and clone size come from that table. Present in this sample are about 660,000 clones, around 67% of which were seen just once. The ten top clones hold 1.5% to 2% of the sample.

As to this clone: Its target antigen remains unknown. No base-level quality is on record; no much larger clone is a single base apart.

The donors were healthy, HIV-negative adults who had no recently reported acute infections or vaccinations. Only Caucasian adults living in Nashville, Tennessee, USA were represented among the donors. CD4+ T cells were enriched by magnetic negative selection; naive cells were then positively selected on CD45RA, and the negative fraction formed the memory subset. Blood was collected by leukapheresis, and PBMCs were isolated by Ficoll-Histopaque density gradient centrifugation and then cryopreserved in liquid nitrogen vapor phase. Analytical flow cytometry was used to check the purity and quantity of each magnetically sorted T cell population. Genomic DNA was isolated from every sorted fraction and measured by UV absorbance on a Nanodrop 2000c.

The source material was memory CD4+ T cells sorted from blood. The sample's cell subset or site label, decoded: CD45RA-negative fraction. The chain was built from TRBV9 and TRBJ1-2; a stretch of 10 junction bases matches TRBD1. This sequence was found in a woman in her twenties or thirties in good health. CDR3 protein: CASSGISGQGTYGYTF. The nucleotide sequence reads TGTGCCAGCAGCGGCATTTCGGGACAGGGGACCTATGGCTACACCTTC.